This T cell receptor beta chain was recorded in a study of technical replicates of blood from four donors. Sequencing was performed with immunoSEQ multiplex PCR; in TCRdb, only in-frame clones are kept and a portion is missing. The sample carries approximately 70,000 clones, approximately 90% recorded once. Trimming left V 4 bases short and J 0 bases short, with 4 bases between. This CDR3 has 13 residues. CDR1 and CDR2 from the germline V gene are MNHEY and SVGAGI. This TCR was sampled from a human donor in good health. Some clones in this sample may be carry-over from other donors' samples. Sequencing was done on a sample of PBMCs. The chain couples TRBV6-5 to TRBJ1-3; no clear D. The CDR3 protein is CASSSLSGNTIYF. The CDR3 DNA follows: TGTGCCAGCAGTTCCCTCTCTGGAAACACCATATATTTT.